The subject of this entry is one TCR beta chain. These data are taken from a study of cytotoxic CD8 clonotypes in ibrutinib-treated CLL. Profiled with immunoSEQ multiplex PCR; TCRdb holds only in-frame clones, not every one. The table has 150,000 or so clones, 80% seen once. This CDR3 is 14 amino acids long. Per germline, CDR1 ENHRY and CDR2 SYGVKD. Germline trimming cut 6 bases from V and 2 bases from J; bases unmatched to any gene: 3. This chain uses TRBV10-3 with TRBJ1-3; 8 bases fit TRBD1. This sample comprised PBMCs, obtained after 36 months of ibrutinib treatment. The sequence derives from a human donor with chronic lymphocytic leukemia. The CDR3 reads CAIRLTGAGNTIYF. The CDR3, as DNA: TGTGCCATCAGATTGACAGGGGCTGGAAACACCATATATTTT.